One sample yielded the 11 T cell receptor beta chains listed below, sequenced in a study of T cell repertoires in cytomegalovirus infection. No antigen has been assigned to these receptors. TCRdb passed the reads through MiXCR, listing each CDR3 protein once. This sample carries around 800,000 distinct CDR3 sequences, about 31% of them seen once, and the ten largest clones take under 15%. The specimen comprised cultured CD8+ T cells from PBMCs, sampled from culture after CMV antigen stimulation. These receptors all come from a human donor in good health (CMV status not recorded). Some clones in this sample may be carry-over from other donors' samples.

V gene TRBV19 combines with J gene TRBJ2-1, with a possible D match to TRBD2 (6 bases). This CDR3 has 14 residues. Germline lookup yields CDR1 LNHDA and CDR2 SQIVND (reference sequence). Trimming removed 6 bases from V and 7 bases from J, with 16 bases in between. Here the CDR3 reads CASRPRRELNEQFF. In nucleotides, the CDR3 is TGTGCCAGTAGGCCCAGGAGGGAGTTGAATGAGCAGTTCTTC. The whole variable domain, filled in from reference TRBV19 and TRBJ2-1, reads DGGITQSPKYLFRKEGQNVTLSCEQNLNHDAMYWYRQDPGQGLRLIYYSQIVNDFQKGDIAEGYSVSREKKESFPLTVTSAQKNPTAFYLCASRPRRELNEQFFGPGTRLTVL.

The V and J genes are TRBV18 and TRBJ1-4, with 9 bases aligning to TRBD1. Germline V gene lookup returns CDR1 KGHSH and CDR2 LQKENI. The CDR3 has 18 amino acids. The ends lost 4 bases at V and 2 bases at J; junction bases unmatched: 11. The CDR3 sequence is CASSQSRDRDRTNEKLFF. The CDR3, as DNA: TGTGCCAGCTCACAATCCCGGGACAGGGACCGTACTAATGAAAAACTGTTTTTT.

The chain is built from TRBV7-2 and TRBJ2-1; perhaps TRBD2 as D (5 bases). V was cut by 5 bases and J by 2 bases, with 7 bases left in between. Germline assignment: CDR1 SGHTA and CDR2 FQGNSA. There are 13 residues in the CDR3. CDR3: CASSERTYNEQFF. In nucleotides, the CDR3 is TGTGCCAGCAGCGAGCGGACCTACAATGAGCAGTTCTTC.

In its sample, this clonotype was seen a few times. This chain uses TRBV6-2 or TRBV6-3 with TRBJ2-1, with D perhaps TRBD2 (6 bases). In germline, CDR1 is MNHEY, CDR2 SVGEGT. This CDR3 is built from 17 residues. The V end lost 0 bases, the J end lost 2 bases, and 14 bases lay between the germline ends. The CDR3: CASSYSTWGDAYNEQFF. Here the CDR3 DNA reads TGTGCCAGCAGTTACTCGACGTGGGGGGACGCCTACAATGAGCAGTTCTTC.

The V call is TRBV4-3, the J call TRBJ2-5; unclear D gene. CDR1 and CDR2 from the germline V gene are LGHNA and YSLEER. Trimming stripped 0 bases from V and 5 bases from J, with 7 bases between. There are 13 residues in the CDR3. CDR3 nucleotide sequence: TGCGCCAGCAGCCAAGATTTAGTGGAGACCCAGTACTTC. It is translated as CASSQDLVETQYF.

This clonotype turned up a few times. The rearrangement links TRBV7-9 to TRBJ1-1; D ambiguous. CDR1 SEHNR and CDR2 FQNEAQ come from the germline V gene (reference sequence). V lost 7 bases and J lost 0, with 12 bases in between. The CDR3 spans 14 residues. CDR3: CASMRERMNTEAFF. CDR3 coding DNA: TGTGCCAGCATGCGGGAAAGGATGAACACTGAAGCTTTCTTT.

This CDR3 reads CASSGDRGHQPQHF. The DNA for the CDR3 is TGTGCCAGCAGCGGGGACAGGGGACATCAGCCCCAGCATTTT. This rearrangement joins TRBV6-5 to TRBJ1-5; TRBD1 aligns across 10 bases. The germline CDR1 and CDR2 sequences are MNHEY and SVGAGI. After removal of 6 bases from V and 5 bases from J, the junction contained 4 bases not matched to a gene. The CDR3 is made up of 14 amino acids.

V and J are TRBV12-3 or TRBV12-4 and TRBJ1-1; no clear D. Trimming shortened V by 3 bases and J by 0 bases, and 17 bases separated the two germline ends. The CDR3 sequence is 17 residues long. CDR3 bases: TGTGCCAGCAGTTTTACCCGAGCTCTAAGGGTGAACACTGAAGCTTTCTTT. This encodes CASSFTRALRVNTEAFF.

This clonotype has at least ten counts. The V call is TRBV7-6, the J call TRBJ2-7; D gene uncertain. Germline values: CDR1 SGHVS, CDR2 FNYEAQ. CDR3 size: 14 residues. Deletions cut 5 bases from V and 2 bases from J, with 13 bases between. CDR3 coding DNA: TGTGCCAGCAGCCCACGAACAGATCCCTACGAGCAGTACTTC. Translation gives CASSPRTDPYEQYF.

Many counts were recorded for this clonotype. The genes are TRBV7-8 and TRBJ2-7; the D gene is possibly TRBD1 (5 bases). This CDR3 region has 12 residues. Germline CDR1 and CDR2: SGHVS and FQNEAQ. V was trimmed by 5 bases and J by 3 bases, leaving 8 bases between them. The CDR3 DNA follows: TGTGCCAGCAGCCTCAGGGTCTACGAGCAGTACTTC. This codes for CASSLRVYEQYF.

This chain's CDR3 is CSARSLGMGESNQPQHF. In nucleotides, the CDR3 is TGCAGTGCTAGATCGCTAGGAATGGGAGAAAGCAATCAGCCCCAGCATTTT. This chain joins TRBV20-1 and TRBJ1-5; no reliable D call. V was pared by 2 bases and J by 1 base, with 18 bases between. CDR1 is DFQATT, CDR2 SNEGSKA, per germline (reference sequence). The CDR3 has 17 amino acids.